This T cell receptor (beta chain) was profiled in a study of blood T cell repertoires in COVID-19 (dated by TCRdb to the early 2020s). Background on the whole study: Collaborator samples came from the United States, Italy and Spain and covered acute and convalescent phases of COVID-19. Deeply sampled blood TCRbeta repertoires from subjects exposed to, actively infected with, or recovered from COVID-19 were included in the dataset. The repertoires were released in a freely available public database meant as a resource for research on the immune response to SARS-CoV-2. The samples were drawn from the first 160 participants of the ongoing ImmuneRACE study and from 1,254 subjects provided by 6 global collaborators. A de-identified subject ID, COVID-19 status, age in years and sex were almost always included in the sample metadata. Where HLA class I and class II types were available, the types were taken from metadata supplied by the sample provider, not from assay-based typing. The prospective study material was composed of cDNA or gDNA derived from T cells, B-cell-depleted T cells, or PBMCs.

TCRbeta CDR3 regions were amplified from genomic DNA by means of the immunoSEQ Assay, a bias-controlled multiplex PCR. The published analysis was carried out like this. The number of nucleated cells in each sample was estimated by amplification of reference gene primers within the assay. To quantify the absolute abundance of each unique TCRbeta CDR3 rearrangement, sequence reads were collapsed and filtered. For each sample, productive Simpson clonality was calculated as the square root of Simpson's diversity index across productive rearrangements. Imported from immuneACCESS, the table was reduced by TCRdb to in-frame sequences with V and J called. These copies leave out some clones; in studies compared against another copy, an unresolved V gene accounts for under half, and the cause of the remainder is not known. The V and J calls and the clone size are those of that table, but D and trimming were determined from the DNA. Present in this sample are about 160,000 clones, about 86% of which were seen just once. In total, the top ten clones hold 10% of the sample.

Regarding this clone: Its binding antigen is unknown. Base qualities were left out, and no much larger clone turns up one base away.

One collaborating source in Seattle enrolled patients during active infection and followed them longitudinally through the course of disease. Collaborating institutions collected whole blood in K2EDTA tubes following their own protocols. Collaborator samples were shipped for TCRbeta analysis as frozen whole blood, isolated PBMCs, or DNA extracted from either sample type. Summary of the overall study and its limitations: Clinical and demographic metadata were provided uncurated, with the amount varying by source and participant.

The germline V and J ends show losses of 0 bases and 4 bases respectively, and no gene match explains 7 bases of the junction. The CDR3 covers 16 residues, taking in both the cysteine and the phenylalanine. Just the 48-base CDR3 DNA is kept, in frame starting at base 1. Reading the germline V gene gives CDR1 KGHDR and CDR2 SFDVKD. Sequencing used peripheral blood. This TCR was sampled from a woman in her 70s with COVID-19, enrolled during active disease. Rearrangement joined TRBV24-1 to TRBJ1-2; 7 central nucleotides agree with TRBD1. The DNA is TGTGCCACCAGTGATTTGGAGCACCGGGACAGCTATGGCTACACCTTC. The translation is CATSDLEHRDSYGYTF.